This T cell receptor (beta chain) was recorded in a study of chemoradiotherapy in HPV16-positive cancers. General study results and limits: HPV-responsive T-cell expansion during chemoradiotherapy was linked to improved recurrence-free survival in HPV16-positive patients.

As concerns this clone: The antigen remains undetermined.

Generated by immunoSEQ multiplex PCR, the TCRdb table keeps only in-frame clones and is missing some. The repertoire holds around 9,600 clones, with roughly 80% as singletons. The CDR3 loop spans 13 amino acids. The ends were cut back, 8 bases at V and 2 bases at J, with 15 bases in the middle. Germline CDR1 and CDR2: GTSNPN and SVGIG (reference sequence). The chain employs TRBV30 and TRBJ1-1; D gene uncertain. Sample collection occurred from a patient who underwent chemoradiotherapy. This clonotype was sampled from a human donor with HPV-associated anogenital cancer. The CDR3 DNA sequence: TGTGCCCAGACCACAGCTTACAACACTGAAGCTTTCTTT. This sequence encodes CAQTTAYNTEAFF.